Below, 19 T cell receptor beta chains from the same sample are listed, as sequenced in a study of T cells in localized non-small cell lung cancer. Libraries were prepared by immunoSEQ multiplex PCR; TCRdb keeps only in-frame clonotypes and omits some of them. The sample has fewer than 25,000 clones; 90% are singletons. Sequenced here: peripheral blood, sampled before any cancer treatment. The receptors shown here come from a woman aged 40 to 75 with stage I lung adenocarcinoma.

CDR3 amino acids: CASSFFPGTGSNQPQHF. The CDR3, as DNA: TGTGCCAGCAGTTTTTTTCCGGGGACGGGTAGCAATCAGCCCCAGCATTTT. The chain couples TRBV28 to TRBJ1-5; perhaps TRBD1 as D (5 bases). CDR3 length: 17 residues. The germline CDR1 and CDR2 sequences are MDHEN and SYDVKM. V was trimmed by 3 bases and J by 0 bases, leaving 15 bases between them.

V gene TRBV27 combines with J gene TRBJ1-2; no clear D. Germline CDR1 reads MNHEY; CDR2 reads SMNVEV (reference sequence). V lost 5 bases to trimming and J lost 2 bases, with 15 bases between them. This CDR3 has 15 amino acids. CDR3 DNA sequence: TGTGCCAGCAGTCCGCTGCCACTGACAAACTATGGCTACACCTTC. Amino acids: CASSPLPLTNYGYTF.

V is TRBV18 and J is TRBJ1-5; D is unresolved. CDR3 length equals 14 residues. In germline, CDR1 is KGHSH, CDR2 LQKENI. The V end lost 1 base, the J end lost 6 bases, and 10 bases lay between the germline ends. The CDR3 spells CASSPRLDPQPQHF. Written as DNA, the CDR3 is TGTGCCAGCTCACCACGATTGGATCCTCAGCCCCAGCATTTT.

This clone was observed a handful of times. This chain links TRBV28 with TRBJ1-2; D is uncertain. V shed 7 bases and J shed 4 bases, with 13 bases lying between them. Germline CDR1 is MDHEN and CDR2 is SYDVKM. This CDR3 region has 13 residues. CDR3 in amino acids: CASTEAGTYGYTF. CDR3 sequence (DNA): TGTGCCAGCACGGAGGCCGGCACCTATGGCTACACCTTC.

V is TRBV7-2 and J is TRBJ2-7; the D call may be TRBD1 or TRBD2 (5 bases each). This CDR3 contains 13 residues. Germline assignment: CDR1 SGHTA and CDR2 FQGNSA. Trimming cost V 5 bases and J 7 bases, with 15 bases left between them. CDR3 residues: CASSTRGSVEQYF. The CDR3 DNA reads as TGTGCCAGCAGCACCCGGGGCTCTGTTGAGCAGTACTTC.

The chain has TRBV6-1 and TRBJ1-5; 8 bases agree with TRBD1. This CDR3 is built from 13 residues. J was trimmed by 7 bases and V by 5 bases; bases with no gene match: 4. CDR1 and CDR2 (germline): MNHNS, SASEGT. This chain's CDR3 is CASSPQGDQPQHF. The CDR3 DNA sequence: TGTGCCAGCAGTCCACAGGGGGACCAGCCCCAGCATTTT.

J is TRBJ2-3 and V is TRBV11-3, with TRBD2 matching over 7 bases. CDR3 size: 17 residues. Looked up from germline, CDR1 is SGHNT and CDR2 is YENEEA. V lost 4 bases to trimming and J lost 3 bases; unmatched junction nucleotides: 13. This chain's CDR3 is CASSSLRDGTMTDTQYF. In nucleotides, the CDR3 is TGTGCCAGCAGCTCCCTCCGGGATGGGACTATGACAGATACGCAGTATTTT.

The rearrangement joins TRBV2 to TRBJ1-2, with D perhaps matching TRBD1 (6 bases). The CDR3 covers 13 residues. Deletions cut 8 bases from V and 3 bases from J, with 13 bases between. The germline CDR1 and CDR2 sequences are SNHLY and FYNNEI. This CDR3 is CASLGHRDYGYTF. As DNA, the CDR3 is TGTGCCAGCTTGGGGCACAGGGACTATGGCTACACCTTC.

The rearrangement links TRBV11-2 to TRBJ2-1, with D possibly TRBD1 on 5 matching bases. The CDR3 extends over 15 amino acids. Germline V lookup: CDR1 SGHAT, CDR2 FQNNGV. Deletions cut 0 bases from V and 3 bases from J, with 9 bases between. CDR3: CASSLDPDSYNEQFF. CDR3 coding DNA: TGTGCCAGCAGCTTAGATCCCGACAGCTACAATGAGCAGTTCTTC. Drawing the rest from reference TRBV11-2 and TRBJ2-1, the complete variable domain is EAGVAQSPRYKIIEKRQSVAFWCNPISGHATLYWYQQILGQGPKLLIQFQNNGVVDDSQLPKDRFSAERLKGVDSTLKIQPAKLEDSAVYLCASSLDPDSYNEQFFGPGTRLTVL.

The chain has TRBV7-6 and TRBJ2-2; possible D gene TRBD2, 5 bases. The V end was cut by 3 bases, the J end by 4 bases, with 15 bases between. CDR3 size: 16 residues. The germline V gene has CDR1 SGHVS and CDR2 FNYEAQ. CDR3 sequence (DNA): TGTGCCAGCAGCTTTGAAACGAGGGCGAGCACCGGGGAGCTGTTTTTT. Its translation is CASSFETRASTGELFF. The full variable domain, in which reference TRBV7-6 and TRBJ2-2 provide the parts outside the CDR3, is GAGVSQSPRYKVTKRGQDVALRCDPISGHVSLYWYRQALGQGPEFLTYFNYEAQQDKSGLPNDRFSAERPEGSISTLTIQRTEQRDSAMYRCASSFETRASTGELFFGEGSRLTVL.

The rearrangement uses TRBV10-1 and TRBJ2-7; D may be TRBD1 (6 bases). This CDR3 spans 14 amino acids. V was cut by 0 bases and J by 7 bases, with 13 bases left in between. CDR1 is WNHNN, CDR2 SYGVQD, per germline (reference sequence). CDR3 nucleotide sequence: TGCGCCAGCAGTGAGTCCCCCAGGGGAAGGGAGCAGTACTTC. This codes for CASSESPRGREQYF.

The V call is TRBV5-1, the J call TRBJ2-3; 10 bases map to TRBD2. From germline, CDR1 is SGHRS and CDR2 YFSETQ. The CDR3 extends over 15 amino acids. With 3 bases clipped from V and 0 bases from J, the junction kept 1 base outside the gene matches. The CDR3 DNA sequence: TGCGCCAGCAGCTCGACTAGCGGGAGCACAGATACGCAGTATTTT. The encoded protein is CASSSTSGSTDTQYF. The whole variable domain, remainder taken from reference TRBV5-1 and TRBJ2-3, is KAGVTQTPRYLIKTRGQQVTLSCSPISGHRSVSWYQQTPGQGLQFLFEYFSETQRNKGNFPGRFSGRQFSNSRSEMNVSTLELGDSALYLCASSSTSGSTDTQYFGPGTRLTVL.

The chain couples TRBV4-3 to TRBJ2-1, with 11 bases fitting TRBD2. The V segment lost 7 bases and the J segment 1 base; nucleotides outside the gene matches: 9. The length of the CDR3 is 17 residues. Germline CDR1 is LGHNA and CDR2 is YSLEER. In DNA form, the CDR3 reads TGCGCCAGCACCCTAAAGAGGACTAGCGGGTCCTACAATGAGCAGTTCTTC. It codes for CASTLKRTSGSYNEQFF.

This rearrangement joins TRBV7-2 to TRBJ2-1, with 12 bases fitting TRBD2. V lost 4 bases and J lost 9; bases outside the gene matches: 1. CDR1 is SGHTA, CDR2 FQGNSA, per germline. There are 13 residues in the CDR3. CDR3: CASSSGLAGEQFF. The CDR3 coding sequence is TGTGCCAGCAGCTCGGGACTAGCGGGTGAGCAGTTCTTC.

For the CDR3, the DNA is TGTGCCAGTAGTGGGGAGCAGAGCTCCTACAATGAGCAGTTCTTC. Protein: CASSGEQSSYNEQFF. The rearrangement joins TRBV19 to TRBJ2-1, with D perhaps matching TRBD2 (5 bases). The V gene lost 5 bases and the J gene lost 0 bases, with 11 bases spanning the gap. Germline CDR1 is LNHDA and CDR2 is SQIVND (reference sequence). The length of the CDR3 is 15 residues.

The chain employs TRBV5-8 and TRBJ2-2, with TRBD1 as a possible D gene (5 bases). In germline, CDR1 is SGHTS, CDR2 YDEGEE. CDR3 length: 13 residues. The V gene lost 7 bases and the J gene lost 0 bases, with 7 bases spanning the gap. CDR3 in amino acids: CASDSANTGELFF. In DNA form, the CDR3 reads TGTGCCAGCGACAGCGCGAACACCGGGGAGCTGTTTTTT.

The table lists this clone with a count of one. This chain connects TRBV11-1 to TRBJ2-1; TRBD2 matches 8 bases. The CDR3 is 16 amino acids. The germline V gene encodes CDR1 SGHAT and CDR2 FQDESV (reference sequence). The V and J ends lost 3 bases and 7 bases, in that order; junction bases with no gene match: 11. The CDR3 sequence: CASSFRGRPRGNEQFF. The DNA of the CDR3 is TGTGCCAGCAGCTTTCGCGGGAGGCCCCGGGGAAATGAGCAGTTCTTC.

The CDR3 coding sequence is TGTGCCTGGAGTCGCGGAGTCGCAAACACCATATATTTT. Protein sequence: CAWSRGVANTIYF. V gene TRBV30 combines with J gene TRBJ1-3; D remains ambiguous. This CDR3 has 13 residues. Trimming stripped 2 bases from V and 6 bases from J, with 11 bases between. The germline CDR1 and CDR2 sequences are GTSNPN and SVGIG (reference sequence).

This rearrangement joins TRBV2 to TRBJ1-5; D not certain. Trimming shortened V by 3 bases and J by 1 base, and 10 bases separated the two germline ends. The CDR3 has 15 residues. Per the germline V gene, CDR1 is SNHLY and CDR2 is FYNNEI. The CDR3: CASSERERSNQPQHF. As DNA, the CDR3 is TGTGCCAGCAGTGAGAGAGAAAGAAGCAATCAGCCCCAGCATTTT.